Listed below are T cell receptor beta chains from one sample, sequenced in a study of shared clonotypes between healthy human individuals. Sequencing was performed with immunoSEQ multiplex PCR; in TCRdb, only in-frame clones are kept and a portion is missing. The sample includes about 120,000 clones, 55% to 80% of them seen just once. The material sequenced was memory CD8+ T cells sorted from blood. The receptor source for this set is a woman in her 30s in good health. The CDR3 runs from the conserved cysteine through the conserved F or W. Fields, in order: V gene, J gene, clone size, D gene, CDR3 protein, CDR3 DNA. The D gene is left open where the match is weak. A clone size is listed for some rows: how often the clone was seen (once, few, many), or a class if it is expanded.

>TRBV28|TRBJ1-5|many|TRBD1
CASSLTGQFNQPQHF
TGTGCCAGCAGTTTGACAGGGCAGTTCAATCAGCCCCAGCATTTT
>TRBV25-1|TRBJ2-7|NA|NA
CASRMRTSHSSYEQYF
TGTGCCAGCAGAATGAGGACTTCCCATTCCTCCTACGAGCAGTACTTC
>TRBV6-5|TRBJ1-4|NA|NA
CASSYTVSNEKLFF
TGTGCCAGCAGTTACACGGTATCGAATGAAAAACTGTTTTTT
>TRBV11-2|TRBJ1-2|NA|NA
CASSSVVRGNYGYTF
TGTGCCAGCAGCTCCGTTGTTAGGGGTAACTATGGCTACACCTTC
>TRBV19|TRBJ2-5|many|NA
CASSIWGKETQYF
TGTGCCAGTAGTATCTGGGGTAAGGAGACCCAGTACTTC
>TRBV28|TRBJ1-1|NA|TRBD1
CASSLFRTGGLNTEAFF
TGTGCCAGCAGTTTATTCAGGACAGGGGGGCTGAACACTGAAGCTTTCTTT
>TRBV7-8|TRBJ1-1|NA|TRBD1
CASSLGWGTGYMNTEAFF
TGTGCCAGCAGCTTAGGGTGGGGGACAGGGTACATGAACACTGAAGCTTTCTTT
>TRBV4-1|TRBJ2-1|NA|TRBD2
CASSHLRAGAYIYDEQFF
TGCGCCAGCAGCCATCTCAGGGCGGGAGCCTATATCTACGATGAGCAGTTCTTC
>TRBV5-8|TRBJ2-7|once|TRBD2
CASSGASGITYEQYF
TGTGCCAGCAGCGGAGCTAGCGGGATAACCTACGAGCAGTACTTC
>TRBV11-2|TRBJ2-5|NA|NA
CASSLVRAETQYF
TGTGCCAGCAGCTTAGTGCGGGCGGAGACCCAGTACTTC
>TRBV2|TRBJ2-3|NA|TRBD2
CASRSGRAGSTDTQYF
TGTGCCAGCAGGAGCGGGAGGGCCGGTAGCACAGATACGCAGTATTTT
>TRBV11-2|TRBJ2-7|NA|NA
CASSLGNSYEQYF
TGTGCCAGCAGCTTAGGCAATTCATACGAGCAGTACTTC
>TRBV5-4|TRBJ2-5|NA|NA
CASSLRTIRTQETQYF
TGTGCCAGCAGCTTGAGGACTATTCGAACTCAAGAGACCCAGTACTTC
>TRBV6-1|TRBJ2-5|NA|NA
CASSDWAVHQETQYF
TGTGCCAGCAGTGATTGGGCAGTACACCAAGAGACCCAGTACTTC
>TRBV6-1|TRBJ2-7|NA|NA
CASRSLVAEYEQYF
TGTGCCAGCAGGTCGTTGGTAGCGGAATACGAGCAGTACTTC
>TRBV20-1|TRBJ1-1|few|NA
CSAESDWEAFF
TGCAGTGCTGAGTCTGACTGGGAAGCTTTCTTT
>TRBV4-2|TRBJ2-1|NA|NA
CASSPGVSTEQFF
TGTGCCAGCAGCCCAGGGGTTTCTACGGAGCAGTTCTTC
>TRBV28|TRBJ1-2|NA|NA
CASSLGDTISGYTF
TGTGCCAGCAGTTTGGGGGACACGATCTCTGGCTACACCTTC
>TRBV7-9|TRBJ1-4|NA|NA
CASSLAGTLNEKLFF
TGTGCCAGCAGCTTAGCAGGGACCCTTAATGAAAAACTGTTTTTT
>TRBV4-2|TRBJ2-7|few|NA
CASSQRGDEQYF
TGTGCCAGCAGCCAGAGGGGGGACGAGCAGTACTTC
>TRBV10-3|TRBJ1-1|NA|NA
CAISDSGLSRRNTEAFF
TGTGCCATCAGTGATTCAGGGTTGTCGAGGAGGAACACTGAAGCTTTCTTT
>TRBV2|TRBJ2-1|many|TRBD2
CASSHDGGTSLSDEQFF
TGTGCCAGCAGCCATGACGGCGGGACTAGTCTTTCCGATGAGCAGTTCTTC
>TRBV6-5|TRBJ1-4|NA|NA
CASSETGVKLFF
TGTGCCAGCAGTGAAACGGGGGTAAAACTGTTTTTT
>TRBV15|TRBJ2-2|NA|NA
CATSRAYRDTGELFF
TGTGCCACCAGCAGAGCCTATAGGGACACCGGGGAGCTGTTTTTT
>TRBV20-1|TRBJ2-7|NA|NA
CSAIGLLEQYF
TGCAGTGCTATCGGACTGCTAGAGCAGTACTTC
>TRBV25-1|TRBJ2-7|few|NA
CASSESEGTESYEQYF
TGTGCCAGCAGTGAATCAGAGGGTACAGAATCCTACGAGCAGTACTTC
>TRBV5-5|TRBJ1-2|NA|NA
CASSLRFGERGVSHGYTF
TGTGCCAGCAGCTTGAGGTTTGGAGAAAGGGGGGTCTCCCATGGCTACACCTTC
>TRBV6-5|TRBJ1-1|NA|NA
CASSQGWGTEAFF
TGTGCCAGCAGCCAGGGGTGGGGGACTGAAGCTTTCTTT
>TRBV7-9|TRBJ1-4|few|NA
CASSSRDGGLKEKLFF
TGTGCCAGCAGCTCAAGAGACGGGGGTTTGAAAGAAAAACTGTTTTTT
>TRBV19|TRBJ2-7|NA|NA
CASSNRDGIYEQYF
TGTGCCAGTAGCAATCGGGACGGGATTTACGAGCAGTACTTC
>TRBV7-9|TRBJ2-7|NA|NA
CASSQVSYEQYF
TGTGCCAGCAGCCAGGTTAGCTACGAGCAGTACTTC
>TRBV7-9|TRBJ1-2|NA|NA
CASSLMDGYTF
TGTGCCAGCAGCTTAATGGATGGCTACACCTTC
>TRBV5-1|TRBJ1-2|NA|NA
CASSEWVLGYGYTF
TGCGCCAGCAGCGAATGGGTCTTAGGCTATGGCTACACCTTC
>TRBV4-2|TRBJ2-5|NA|TRBD2
CASSQDLVAGGRFETQYF
TGTGCCAGCAGCCAAGATTTAGTAGCGGGAGGGAGGTTCGAGACCCAGTACTTC
>TRBV9|TRBJ1-2|many|NA
CASSVEQNYGYTF
TGTGCCAGCAGCGTAGAACAGAACTATGGCTACACCTTC
>TRBV27|TRBJ2-5|NA|NA
CASSLHQTEETQYF
TGTGCCAGCAGTTTACACCAAACAGAAGAGACCCAGTACTTC
>TRBV27|TRBJ2-5|NA|NA
CASSSNRGLKETQYF
TGTGCCAGCAGTTCCAACAGAGGCCTAAAAGAGACCCAGTACTTC
>TRBV11-2|TRBJ1-5|NA|NA
CASSLGVGQPQHF
TGTGCCAGCAGCTTAGGAGTAGGCCAGCCCCAGCATTTT
>TRBV5-1|TRBJ2-7|NA|TRBD2
CASSPEGLAGGHEQYF
TGCGCCAGCAGCCCAGAGGGACTAGCGGGAGGCCACGAGCAGTACTTC
>TRBV2|TRBJ1-4|few|TRBD1
CASSVGTGNEKLFF
TGTGCCAGCAGTGTTGGGACAGGAAATGAAAAACTGTTTTTT
>TRBV21-1|TRBJ1-1|NA|NA
CASSPQRSGEGAFF
TGTGCCAGCAGCCCCCAGAGGTCGGGGGAAGGAGCTTTCTTT
>TRBV14|TRBJ2-4|few|NA
CASSLGGGLRAKNIQYF
TGTGCCAGCAGCCTCGGCGGAGGATTACGGGCCAAAAACATTCAGTACTTC
>TRBV5-4|TRBJ1-5|NA|NA
CASSSGLGSNQPQHF
TGTGCCAGCAGCTCCGGACTCGGTAGCAATCAGCCCCAGCATTTT
>TRBV6-5|TRBJ2-1|NA|TRBD2
CASSASGPLDEQFF
TGTGCCAGCAGTGCTAGCGGGCCTCTGGATGAGCAGTTCTTC
>TRBV6-8|TRBJ2-5|NA|NA
CASSLLGAETQYF
TGTGCCAGCAGTCTCTTGGGAGCAGAGACCCAGTACTTC
>TRBV7-8|TRBJ1-4|few|NA
CASSLGNAVPNEKLFF
TGTGCCAGCAGCTTAGGGAACGCGGTACCTAATGAAAAACTGTTTTTT
>TRBV7-8|TRBJ1-4|once|NA
CASSLGSGTQGEKLFF
TGTGCCAGCAGCTTAGGGTCCGGGACCCAGGGCGAAAAACTGTTTTTT
>TRBV25-1|TRBJ2-1|many|TRBD2
CASSGTPFSSGDYNEQFF
TGTGCCAGCAGTGGAACCCCCTTTTCTAGCGGAGATTACAATGAGCAGTTCTTC
>TRBV5-4|TRBJ2-3|NA|NA
CASSFPGRRPDTQYF
TGTGCCAGCAGCTTTCCGGGTCGGCGGCCAGATACGCAGTATTTT